The 5 T cell receptor beta chains presented below share a single source sample, sequenced in a study of Ad26.COV2.S vaccination and SARS-CoV-2 variants. Using immunoSEQ multiplex PCR, the repertoire was profiled, and TCRdb retains in-frame clones only, with some absent. The data hold about 350,000 clones, with 80% to 90% observed a single time. Treatment in this sample: roughly 20 received Ad26.COV2.S at low or high dose, single or two shots; about 5 received placebo; per-sample allocation not given. Collection of the samples took place on day 63 after the first injection of vaccine or placebo. The material was peripheral blood, obtained in a trial of Ad26.COV2.S vaccine versus placebo. All receptors derive from a person aged 18-65 years who received the Ad26.COV2.S COVID-19 vaccine or a placebo.

This chain joins TRBV10-3 and TRBJ1-4; a possible D gene is TRBD1 (5 bases). Germline V gene sequence: CDR1 ENHRY, CDR2 SYGVKD. V lost 4 bases, J lost 7 bases, and 13 bases lay in between. The CDR3 contains 14 residues. This CDR3 is CAISGGGMGEKLFF. In DNA form, the CDR3 reads TGTGCCATCAGTGGCGGGGGGATGGGTGAAAAACTGTTTTTT.

This clone came up once. The CDR3 bases are TGTGCCAGCAGTTACGCAGGGGCTAGAGGCGATGGCTACACCTTC. It specifies CASSYAGARGDGYTF. The chain has TRBV6-5 and TRBJ1-2, with D possibly being TRBD1 (6 bases). Deletions cut 2 bases from V and 6 bases from J, with 16 bases between. The CDR3 runs 15 residues. The germline CDR1 and CDR2 sequences are MNHEY and SVGAGI.

The rearrangement uses TRBV11-2 and TRBJ2-2; 7 bases match TRBD1. Germline CDR1 reads SGHAT; CDR2 reads FQNNGV. The J segment lost 4 bases and the V segment lost 5 bases, leaving 7 bases of the junction unmatched. CDR3 length: 15 residues. CDR3 region: CASSEQGTSTGELFF. Written as DNA, the CDR3 is TGTGCCAGCAGCGAACAGGGGACGAGCACCGGGGAGCTGTTTTTT.

This clone has just one count. The genes are TRBV6-5 and TRBJ1-2; D gene uncertain. The V and J ends lost 7 bases and 5 bases respectively, with 14 bases between them. Germline values: CDR1 MNHEY, CDR2 SVGAGI. This CDR3 has 13 amino acids. CDR3 region: CASIKARSYGYTF. In nucleotides, the CDR3 is TGTGCCAGCATCAAAGCCCGCTCATATGGCTACACCTTC.

The chain has TRBV29-1 and TRBJ1-2; 7 positions match TRBD1. The CDR3 runs 12 residues. With V trimmed by 3 bases and J by 4 bases, 2 bases remained unmatched. From germline, CDR1 is SQVTM and CDR2 ANQGSEA. CDR3 DNA sequence: TGCAGCGTTGAGGGGGACAGCTATGGCTACACCTTC. Translated, it gives CSVEGDSYGYTF.